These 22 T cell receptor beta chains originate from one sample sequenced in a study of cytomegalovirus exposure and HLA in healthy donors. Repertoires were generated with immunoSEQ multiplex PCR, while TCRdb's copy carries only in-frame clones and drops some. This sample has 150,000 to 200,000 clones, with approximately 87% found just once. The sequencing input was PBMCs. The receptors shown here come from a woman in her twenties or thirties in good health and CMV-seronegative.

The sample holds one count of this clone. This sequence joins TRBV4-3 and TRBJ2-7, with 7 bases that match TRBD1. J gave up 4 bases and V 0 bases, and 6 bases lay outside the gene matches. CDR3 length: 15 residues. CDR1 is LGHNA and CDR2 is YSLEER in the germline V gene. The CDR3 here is CASSQDVGQPYEQYF. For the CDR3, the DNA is TGCGCCAGCAGCCAAGATGTGGGACAGCCTTACGAGCAGTACTTC.

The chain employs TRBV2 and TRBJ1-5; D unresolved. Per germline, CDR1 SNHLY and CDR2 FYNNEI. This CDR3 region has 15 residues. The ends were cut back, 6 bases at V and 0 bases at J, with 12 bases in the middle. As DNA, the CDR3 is TGTGCCAGCAGCGTCGACACAAATAGCAATCAGCCCCAGCATTTT. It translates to CASSVDTNSNQPQHF. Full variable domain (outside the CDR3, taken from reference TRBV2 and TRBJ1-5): EPEVTQTPSHQVTQMGQEVILRCVPISNHLYFYWYRQILGQKVEFLVSFYNNEISEKSEIFDDQFSVERPDGSNFTLKIRSTKLEDSAMYFCASSVDTNSNQPQHFGDGTRLSIL.

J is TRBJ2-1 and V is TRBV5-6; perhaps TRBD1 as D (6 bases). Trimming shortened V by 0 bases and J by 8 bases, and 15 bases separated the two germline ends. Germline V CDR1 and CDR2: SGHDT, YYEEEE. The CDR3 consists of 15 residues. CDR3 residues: CASSLDRVAFYEQFF. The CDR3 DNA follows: TGTGCCAGCAGCTTGGACAGGGTTGCGTTTTATGAGCAGTTCTTC.

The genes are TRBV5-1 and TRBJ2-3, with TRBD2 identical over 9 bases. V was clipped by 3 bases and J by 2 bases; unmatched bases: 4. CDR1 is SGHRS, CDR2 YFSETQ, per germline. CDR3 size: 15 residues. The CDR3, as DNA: TGCGCCAGCAGCTCTAGCGGGGAGAACACAGATACGCAGTATTTT. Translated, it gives CASSSSGENTDTQYF. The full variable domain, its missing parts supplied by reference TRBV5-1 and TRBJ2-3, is KAGVTQTPRYLIKTRGQQVTLSCSPISGHRSVSWYQQTPGQGLQFLFEYFSETQRNKGNFPGRFSGRQFSNSRSEMNVSTLELGDSALYLCASSSSGENTDTQYFGPGTRLTVL.

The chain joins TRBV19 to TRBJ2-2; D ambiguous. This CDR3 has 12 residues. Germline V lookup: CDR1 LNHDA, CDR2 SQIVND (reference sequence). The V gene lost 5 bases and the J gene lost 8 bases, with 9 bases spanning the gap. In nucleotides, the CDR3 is TGTGCCAGTAGTCGGGTTCTTGGGGAGCTGTTTTTT. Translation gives CASSRVLGELFF.

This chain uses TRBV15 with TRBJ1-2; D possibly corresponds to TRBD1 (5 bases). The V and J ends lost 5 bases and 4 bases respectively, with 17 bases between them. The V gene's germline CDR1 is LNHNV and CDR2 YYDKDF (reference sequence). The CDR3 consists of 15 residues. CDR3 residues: CATSAAGEGVYGYTF. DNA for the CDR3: TGTGCCACCAGCGCGGCGGGAGAAGGGGTCTATGGCTACACCTTC.

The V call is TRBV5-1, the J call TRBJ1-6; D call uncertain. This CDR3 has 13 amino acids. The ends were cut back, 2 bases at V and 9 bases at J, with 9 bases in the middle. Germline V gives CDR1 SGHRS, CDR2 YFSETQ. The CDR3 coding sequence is TGCGCCAGCAGCTTCGGTTTCCCTTCACCCCTCCACTTT. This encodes CASSFGFPSPLHF.

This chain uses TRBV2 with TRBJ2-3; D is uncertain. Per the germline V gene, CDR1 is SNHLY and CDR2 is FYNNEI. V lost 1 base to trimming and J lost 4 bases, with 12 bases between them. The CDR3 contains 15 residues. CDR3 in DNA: TGTGCCAGCAGTGAAGGTCAGACGGGTCCAGATACGCAGTATTTT. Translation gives CASSEGQTGPDTQYF.

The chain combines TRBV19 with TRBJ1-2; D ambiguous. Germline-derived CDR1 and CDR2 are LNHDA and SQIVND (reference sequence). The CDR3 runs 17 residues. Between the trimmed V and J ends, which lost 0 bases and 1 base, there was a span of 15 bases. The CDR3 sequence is CASSIDQPDYSNYGYTF. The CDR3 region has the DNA TGTGCCAGTAGTATAGATCAGCCAGATTACAGTAACTATGGCTACACCTTC.

CDR3 protein: CASSKQLAGGPNEQFF. The CDR3 DNA reads as TGTGCCAGCAGCAAACAACTAGCGGGGGGACCCAATGAGCAGTTCTTC. V is TRBV7-6 and J is TRBJ2-1, with 12 nucleotides matching TRBD2. With 5 bases clipped from V and 6 bases from J, the junction kept 8 bases outside the gene matches. Germline CDR1 is SGHVS and CDR2 is FNYEAQ. This CDR3 has 16 residues.

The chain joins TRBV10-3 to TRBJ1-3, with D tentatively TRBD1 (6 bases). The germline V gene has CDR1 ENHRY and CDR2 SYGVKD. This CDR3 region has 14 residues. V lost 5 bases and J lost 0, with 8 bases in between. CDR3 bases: TGTGCCATCAGTCAGGGGAGCTCTGGAAACACCATATATTTT. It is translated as CAISQGSSGNTIYF.

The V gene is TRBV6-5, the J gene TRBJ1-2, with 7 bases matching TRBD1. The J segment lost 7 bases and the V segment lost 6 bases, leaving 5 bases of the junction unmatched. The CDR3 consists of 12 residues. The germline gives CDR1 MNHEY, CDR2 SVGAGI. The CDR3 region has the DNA TGTGCCAGCAGGGGGGGACAGCTTGGCTACACCTTC. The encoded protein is CASRGGQLGYTF.

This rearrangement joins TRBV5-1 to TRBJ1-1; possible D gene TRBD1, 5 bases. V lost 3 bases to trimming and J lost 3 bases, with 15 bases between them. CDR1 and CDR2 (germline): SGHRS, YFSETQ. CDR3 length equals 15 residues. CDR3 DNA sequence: TGCGCCAGCAGCTCAACAGGTCAGGCGGACACTGAAGCTTTCTTT. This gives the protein CASSSTGQADTEAFF.

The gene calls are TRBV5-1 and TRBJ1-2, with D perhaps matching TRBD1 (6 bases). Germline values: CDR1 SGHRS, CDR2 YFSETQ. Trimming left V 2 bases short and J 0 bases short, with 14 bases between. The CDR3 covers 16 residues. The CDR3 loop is CASSFRPTGANYGYTF. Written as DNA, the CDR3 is TGCGCCAGCAGCTTTCGTCCGACAGGAGCTAACTATGGCTACACCTTC.

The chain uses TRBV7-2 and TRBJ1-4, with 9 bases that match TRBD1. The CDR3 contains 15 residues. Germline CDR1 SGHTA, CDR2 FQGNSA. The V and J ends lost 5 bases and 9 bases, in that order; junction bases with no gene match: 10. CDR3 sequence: CASSVQGAVVKKLFF. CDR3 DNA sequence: TGTGCCAGCAGCGTACAGGGGGCGGTTGTTAAAAAACTGTTTTTT.

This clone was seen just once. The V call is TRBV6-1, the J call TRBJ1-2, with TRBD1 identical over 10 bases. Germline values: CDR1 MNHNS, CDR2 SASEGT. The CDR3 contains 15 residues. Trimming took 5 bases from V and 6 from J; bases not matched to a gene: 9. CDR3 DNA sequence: TGTGCCAGCAGTCTCGGGGGACAGGGGTCGGATGGCTACACCTTC. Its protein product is CASSLGGQGSDGYTF.

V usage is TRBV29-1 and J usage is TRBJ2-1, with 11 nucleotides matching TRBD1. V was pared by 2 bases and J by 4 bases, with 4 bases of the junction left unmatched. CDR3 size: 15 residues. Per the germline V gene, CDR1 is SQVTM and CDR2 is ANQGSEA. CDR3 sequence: CSVERRDRGYNEQFF. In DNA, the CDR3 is TGCAGCGTTGAAAGGCGGGACAGGGGGTACAATGAGCAGTTCTTC.

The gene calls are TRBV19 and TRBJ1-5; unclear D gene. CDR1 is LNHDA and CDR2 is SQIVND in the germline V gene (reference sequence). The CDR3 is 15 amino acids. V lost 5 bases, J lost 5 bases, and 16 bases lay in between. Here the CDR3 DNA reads TGTGCCAGTAGTCCCCAAAGCAGTCAGGATCAGCCCCAGCATTTT. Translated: CASSPQSSQDQPQHF. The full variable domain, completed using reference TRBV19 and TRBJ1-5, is DGGITQSPKYLFRKEGQNVTLSCEQNLNHDAMYWYRQDPGQGLRLIYYSQIVNDFQKGDIAEGYSVSREKKESFPLTVTSAQKNPTAFYLCASSPQSSQDQPQHFGDGTRLSIL.

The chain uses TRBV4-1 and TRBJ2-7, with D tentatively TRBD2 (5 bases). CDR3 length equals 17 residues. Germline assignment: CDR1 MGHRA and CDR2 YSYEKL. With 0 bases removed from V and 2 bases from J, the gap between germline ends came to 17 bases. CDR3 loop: CASSQDAPRTGTYEQYF. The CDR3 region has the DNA TGCGCCAGCAGCCAAGATGCACCCCGCACGGGGACCTACGAGCAGTACTTC.

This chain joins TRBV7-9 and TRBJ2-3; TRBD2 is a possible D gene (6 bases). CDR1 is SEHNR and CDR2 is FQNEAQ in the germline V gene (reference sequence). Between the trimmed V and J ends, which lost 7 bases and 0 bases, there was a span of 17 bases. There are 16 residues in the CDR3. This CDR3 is CASITTWEESTDTQYF. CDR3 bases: TGTGCCAGCATCACGACCTGGGAGGAGAGCACAGATACGCAGTATTTT.

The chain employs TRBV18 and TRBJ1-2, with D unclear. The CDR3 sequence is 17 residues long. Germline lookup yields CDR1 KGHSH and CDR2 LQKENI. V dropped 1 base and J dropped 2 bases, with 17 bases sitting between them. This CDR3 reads CASSPLGVGLANYGYTF. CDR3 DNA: TGTGCCAGCTCACCACTGGGCGTCGGGTTAGCGAACTATGGCTACACCTTC.

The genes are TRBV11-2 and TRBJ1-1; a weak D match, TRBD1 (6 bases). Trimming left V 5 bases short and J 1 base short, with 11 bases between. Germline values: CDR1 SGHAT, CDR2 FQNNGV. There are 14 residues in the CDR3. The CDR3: CASSNRDSNTEAFF. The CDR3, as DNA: TGTGCCAGCAGCAACAGGGATTCGAACACTGAAGCTTTCTTT. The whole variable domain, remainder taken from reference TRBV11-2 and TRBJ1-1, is EAGVAQSPRYKIIEKRQSVAFWCNPISGHATLYWYQQILGQGPKLLIQFQNNGVVDDSQLPKDRFSAERLKGVDSTLKIQPAKLEDSAVYLCASSNRDSNTEAFFGQGTRLTVV.